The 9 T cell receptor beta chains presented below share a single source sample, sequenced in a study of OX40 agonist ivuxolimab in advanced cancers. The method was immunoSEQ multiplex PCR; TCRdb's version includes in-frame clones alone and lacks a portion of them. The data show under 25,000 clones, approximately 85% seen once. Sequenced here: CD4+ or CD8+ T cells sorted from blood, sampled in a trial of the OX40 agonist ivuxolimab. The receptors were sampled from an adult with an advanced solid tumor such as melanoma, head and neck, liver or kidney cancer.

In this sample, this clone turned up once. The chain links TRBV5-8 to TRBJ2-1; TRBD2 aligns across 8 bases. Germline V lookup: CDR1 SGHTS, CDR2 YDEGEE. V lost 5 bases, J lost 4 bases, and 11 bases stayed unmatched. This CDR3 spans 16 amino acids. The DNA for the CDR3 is TGTGCCAGCAGTCCTCCGGGCGCGGGGGGTTACAATGAGCAGTTCTTC. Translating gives CASSPPGAGGYNEQFF.

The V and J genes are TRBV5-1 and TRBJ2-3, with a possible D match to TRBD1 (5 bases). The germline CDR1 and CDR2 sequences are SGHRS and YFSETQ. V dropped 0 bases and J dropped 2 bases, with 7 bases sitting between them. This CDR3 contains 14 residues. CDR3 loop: CASSLDRPTDTQYF. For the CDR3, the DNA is TGCGCCAGCAGCTTGGACAGGCCCACAGATACGCAGTATTTT.

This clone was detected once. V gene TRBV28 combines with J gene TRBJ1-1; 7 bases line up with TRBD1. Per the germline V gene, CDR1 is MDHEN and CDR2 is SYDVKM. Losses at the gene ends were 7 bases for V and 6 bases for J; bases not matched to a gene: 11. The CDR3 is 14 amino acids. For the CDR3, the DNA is TGTGCCAGCACCGCCTTCAACGGACAGGCTGAAGCTTTCTTT. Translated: CASTAFNGQAEAFF. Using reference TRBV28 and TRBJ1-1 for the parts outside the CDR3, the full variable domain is DVKVTQSSRYLVKRTGEKVFLECVQDMDHENMFWYRQDPGLGLRLIYFSYDVKMKEKGDIPEGYSVSREKKERFSLILESASTNQTSMYLCASTAFNGQAEAFFGQGTRLTVV.

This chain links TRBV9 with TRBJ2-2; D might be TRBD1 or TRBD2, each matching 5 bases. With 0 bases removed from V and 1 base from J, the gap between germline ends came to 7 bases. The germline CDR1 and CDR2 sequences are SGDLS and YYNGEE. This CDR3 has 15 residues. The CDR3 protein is CASSVGGMNTGELFF. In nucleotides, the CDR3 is TGTGCCAGCAGCGTAGGGGGGATGAACACCGGGGAGCTGTTTTTT.

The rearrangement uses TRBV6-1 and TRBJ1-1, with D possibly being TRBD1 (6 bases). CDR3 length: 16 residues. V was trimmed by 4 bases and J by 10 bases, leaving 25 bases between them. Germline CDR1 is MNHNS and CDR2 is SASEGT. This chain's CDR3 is CASSAILDSMRIRAFF. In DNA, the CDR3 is TGTGCCAGCAGTGCCATTCTGGACAGTATGAGGATCAGAGCTTTCTTT.

The DNA of the CDR3 is TGTGCCAGCTCACCTTTCGTCGGTGGGGGGGCCTACAATGAGCAGTTCTTC. It codes for CASSPFVGGGAYNEQFF. This chain connects TRBV18 to TRBJ2-1, with TRBD2 identical over 7 bases. Germline V CDR1 and CDR2: KGHSH, LQKENI. The CDR3 loop spans 17 amino acids. The junction had 10 bases not matched to a gene; V was cut back by 3 bases and J by 2 bases.

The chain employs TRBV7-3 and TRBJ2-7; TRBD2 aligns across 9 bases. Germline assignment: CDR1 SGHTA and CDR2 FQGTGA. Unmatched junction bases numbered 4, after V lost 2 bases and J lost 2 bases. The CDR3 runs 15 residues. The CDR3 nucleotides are TGTGCCAGCAGCTTAGAACTAGCGGGCGCCTACGAGCAGTACTTC. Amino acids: CASSLELAGAYEQYF.

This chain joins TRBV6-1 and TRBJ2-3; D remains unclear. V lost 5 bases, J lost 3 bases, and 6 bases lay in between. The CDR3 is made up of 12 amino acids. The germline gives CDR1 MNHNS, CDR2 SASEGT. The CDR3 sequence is CASSKHTDTQYF. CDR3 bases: TGTGCCAGCAGTAAACATACAGATACGCAGTATTTT.

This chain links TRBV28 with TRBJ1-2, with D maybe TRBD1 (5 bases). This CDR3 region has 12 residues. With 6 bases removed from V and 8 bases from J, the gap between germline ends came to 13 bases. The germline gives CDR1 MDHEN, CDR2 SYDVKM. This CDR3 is CASSLRQPGYTF. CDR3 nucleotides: TGTGCCAGCAGCCTCCGACAGCCCGGCTACACCTTC.